This T cell receptor (beta chain) derives from a study of cytomegalovirus exposure and HLA in healthy donors. Regarding the study as a whole: Most of the CMV-associated TCR beta chains (in a later analysis) appeared to be HLA-restricted.

60 Vbeta and 13 Jbeta primers were used in PCR. Profiling relied on immunoSEQ multiplex PCR, and the TCRdb table lists in-frame clones only, not all of them. The table includes some 190,000 clones, 70% to 80% detected once. This clone was counted only a few times. Antigen unknown. CDR1 SQVTM and CDR2 ANQGSEA come from the germline V gene. This CDR3 comprises 13 residues. V lost 7 bases, J lost 4 bases, and 16 bases lay in between. The sequencing input was PBMCs. The TCR comes from a man aged 18 to 35 in good health and CMV-seronegative. This chain uses TRBV29-1 with TRBJ1-2; perhaps TRBD1 as D (5 bases). DNA of the CDR3: TGCAGCGCCAAAAGGGGATCTGGCTATGGCTACACCTTC. Translation gives CSAKRGSGYGYTF.